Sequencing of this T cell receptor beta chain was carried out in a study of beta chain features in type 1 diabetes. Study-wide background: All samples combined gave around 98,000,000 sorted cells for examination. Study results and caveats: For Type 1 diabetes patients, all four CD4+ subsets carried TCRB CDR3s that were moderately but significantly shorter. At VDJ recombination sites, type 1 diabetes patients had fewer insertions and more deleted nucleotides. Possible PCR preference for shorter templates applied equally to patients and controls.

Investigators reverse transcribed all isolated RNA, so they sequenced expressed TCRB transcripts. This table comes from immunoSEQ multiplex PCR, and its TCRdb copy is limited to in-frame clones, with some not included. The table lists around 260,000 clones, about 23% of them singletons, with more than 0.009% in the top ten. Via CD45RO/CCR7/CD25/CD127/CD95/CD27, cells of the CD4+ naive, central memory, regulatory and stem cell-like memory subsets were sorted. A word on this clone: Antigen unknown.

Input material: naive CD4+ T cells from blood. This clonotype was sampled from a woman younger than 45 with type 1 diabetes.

The CDR3 DNA reads as TGCGCCAGCAGCCAAGAAGGGGACTTCTACAATGAGCAGTTCTTC. The encoded protein is CASSQEGDFYNEQFF. The rearrangement links TRBV4-1 to TRBJ2-1; D may be TRBD2 (6 bases). With 0 bases removed from V and 3 bases from J, the gap between germline ends came to 9 bases. Germline V CDR1 and CDR2: MGHRA, YSYEKL. This CDR3 spans 15 amino acids.